This entry lists 25 T cell receptor beta chains sequenced from one sample in a study of control samples from healthy donors and cancer patients. Sequenced by immunoSEQ multiplex PCR; TCRdb stores in-frame clones only, minus some. The table records 150,000 to 200,000 clones, more than 90% of them present only once. The sequencing sample was made of blood. The receptors derive from a woman aged 40 to 50 in good health.

The rearrangement joins TRBV5-1 to TRBJ2-5, with 9 bases that match TRBD2. The CDR3 contains 15 residues. V dropped 4 bases and J dropped 4; count of bases not matched to a gene: 8. Germline loops: CDR1 SGHRS, CDR2 YFSETQ. The CDR3 DNA follows: TGCGCCAGCAGCGACCCAGCGGGGGGTGGAGAGACCCAGTACTTC. It specifies CASSDPAGGGETQYF.

The J gene is TRBJ2-5, the V gene TRBV5-6; TRBD2 is a possible D gene (6 bases). In germline, CDR1 is SGHDT, CDR2 YYEEEE. Between the trimmed V and J ends, which lost 4 bases and 4 bases, there was a span of 14 bases. CDR3 length: 14 amino acids. This CDR3 reads CASSLQLGGETQYF. CDR3 sequence (DNA): TGTGCCAGCAGCCTTCAACTGGGGGGAGAGACCCAGTACTTC.

The chain recombines TRBV5-6 with TRBJ2-1, with 9 bases aligning to TRBD2. CDR3 length: 18 amino acids. V shed 0 bases and J 3 bases; nucleotides not matched to a gene: 10. Germline lookup yields CDR1 SGHDT and CDR2 YYEEEE. For the CDR3, the DNA is TGTGCCAGCAGCTTGGCGTCCATAGCGGGGGACCTCTACAATGAGCAGTTCTTC. Protein sequence: CASSLASIAGDLYNEQFF.

This sequence joins TRBV5-1 and TRBJ2-2; weak D call: TRBD1 (6 bases). V dropped 2 bases and J dropped 6 bases, with 14 bases sitting between them. The CDR3 consists of 15 residues. The germline V gene has CDR1 SGHRS and CDR2 YFSETQ. The CDR3 is CASSLTGIGSGELFF. The CDR3 DNA sequence: TGCGCCAGCAGCTTAACAGGGATTGGGTCCGGGGAGCTGTTTTTT.

The table lists this clone with a count of one. This chain uses TRBV5-1 with TRBJ2-7; TRBD1 matches at 10 bases. Germline V CDR1 and CDR2: SGHRS, YFSETQ. Trimming at V came to 5 bases and at J to 5 bases, leaving 13 bases not matched to a gene. The CDR3 has 16 amino acids. CDR3 protein: CASRLVGQGMRNEQYF. The CDR3 DNA reads as TGCGCCAGCAGGCTAGTGGGACAGGGGATGCGAAACGAGCAGTACTTC.

V usage is TRBV19 and J usage is TRBJ1-3, with TRBD1 identical over 10 bases. CDR1 and CDR2 (germline): LNHDA, SQIVND (reference sequence). Losses at the gene ends were 6 bases for V and 8 bases for J; bases not matched to a gene: 13. The CDR3 runs 16 residues. As DNA, the CDR3 is TGTGCCAGTAGAAAACCGGGACAGGGGAGGAGAGACACCATATATTTT. This codes for CASRKPGQGRRDTIYF.

The gene calls are TRBV27 and TRBJ2-1, with TRBD2 identical over 8 bases. The CDR3 spans 16 residues. The germline gives CDR1 MNHEY, CDR2 SMNVEV (reference sequence). Trimming removed 4 bases from V and 2 bases from J; junction bases left unmatched: 7. CDR3 coding DNA: TGTGCCAGCAGTTCTTTAGCGGGGAACACCTACAATGAGCAGTTCTTC. It encodes CASSSLAGNTYNEQFF.

The V gene is TRBV2, the J gene TRBJ1-1, with 9 bases that match TRBD1. Germline CDR1 and CDR2: SNHLY and FYNNEI. V dropped 3 bases and J dropped 3; count of bases not matched to a gene: 5. This CDR3 contains 15 residues. This CDR3 reads CASSDEGTGYTEAFF. Written as DNA, the CDR3 is TGTGCCAGCAGTGATGAGGGGACAGGGTACACTGAAGCTTTCTTT.

This chain connects TRBV7-8 to TRBJ1-5; TRBD1 is a possible D gene (5 bases). Trimming shortened V by 5 bases and J by 5 bases, and 13 bases separated the two germline ends. The length of the CDR3 is 14 residues. Germline CDR1 is SGHVS and CDR2 is FQNEAQ. The DNA for the CDR3 is TGTGCCAGCAGCCCTTGGCAGGGCGATCAGCCCCAGCATTTT. Protein: CASSPWQGDQPQHF.

This chain joins TRBV7-8 and TRBJ1-3; D is undetermined. The germline V gene has CDR1 SGHVS and CDR2 FQNEAQ. With 6 bases removed from V and 3 bases from J, the gap between germline ends came to 12 bases. The length of the CDR3 is 14 residues. The CDR3 coding sequence is TGTGCCAGCAGACCGCGAGGCCTTGGAAACACCATATATTTT. It encodes CASRPRGLGNTIYF.

The CDR3 loop reads CASSQLRGRLTGELFF. CDR3 coding DNA: TGCGCCAGCAGTCAATTGCGGGGTAGGTTGACCGGGGAGCTGTTTTTT. The rearrangement joins TRBV23-1 to TRBJ2-2; TRBD2 might be the D (6 bases). TRBV23-1 is assigned to the ORF class and has an uncertain function. This CDR3 spans 16 amino acids. V lost 1 base to trimming and J lost 5 bases, with 14 bases between them.

This sequence joins TRBV11-2 and TRBJ2-3; 9 bases match TRBD2. Trimming removed 5 bases from V and 3 bases from J; junction bases left unmatched: 15. The CDR3 is 18 amino acids. Per germline, CDR1 SGHAT and CDR2 FQNNGV. CDR3 loop: CASSLKWAGGGATDTQYF. CDR3 nucleotides: TGTGCCAGCAGCCTTAAGTGGGCCGGCGGGGGGGCGACAGATACGCAGTATTTT.

The CDR3 protein is CASSSILRDRGYEQYF. The CDR3 coding sequence is TGTGCCAGCAGTTCTATCCTCCGGGACAGGGGCTACGAGCAGTACTTC. This rearrangement joins TRBV27 to TRBJ2-7; 10 bases fit TRBD1. The CDR3 totals 16 residues. J was trimmed by 3 bases and V by 4 bases; bases with no gene match: 9. Germline-derived CDR1 and CDR2 are MNHEY and SMNVEV (reference sequence).

V and J are TRBV10-2 and TRBJ1-5, with D tentatively TRBD1 (5 bases). Trimming took off 9 bases at V and 2 bases at J, with 14 bases between the two ends. The CDR3 is made up of 14 amino acids. Germline-derived CDR1 and CDR2 are WSHSY and SAAADI. The CDR3, as DNA: TGCGCCAGTCACCCGACAGTGGGCAATCAGCCCCAGCATTTT. Encoded protein: CASHPTVGNQPQHF.

This clone was picked up a small number of times. The J gene is TRBJ1-2, the V gene TRBV2; D uncertain. This CDR3 is built from 12 residues. Trimming pared 2 bases from V and 5 bases from J, leaving 6 bases between. Per the germline V gene, CDR1 is SNHLY and CDR2 is FYNNEI. CDR3 amino acids: CASSETGYGYTF. The DNA for the CDR3 is TGTGCCAGCAGTGAAACTGGTTATGGCTACACCTTC. The whole variable domain, remainder taken from reference TRBV2 and TRBJ1-2, is EPEVTQTPSHQVTQMGQEVILRCVPISNHLYFYWYRQILGQKVEFLVSFYNNEISEKSEIFDDQFSVERPDGSNFTLKIRSTKLEDSAMYFCASSETGYGYTFGSGTRLTVV.

This rearrangement joins TRBV6-5 to TRBJ2-3; D is ambiguous. V lost 2 bases and J 5 bases, leaving 11 bases between the germline ends. The CDR3 is 14 residues long. Germline V lookup: CDR1 MNHEY, CDR2 SVGAGI. The CDR3 reads CASSYRQAVDTQYF. CDR3 DNA: TGTGCCAGCAGTTACCGTCAGGCAGTAGATACGCAGTATTTT.

J is TRBJ2-3 and V is TRBV5-1; TRBD2 agrees at 15 bases. The CDR3 is made up of 17 amino acids. The J segment lost 0 bases and the V segment lost 5 bases, leaving 4 bases of the junction unmatched. Germline CDR1 reads SGHRS; CDR2 reads YFSETQ. The CDR3 loop is CASRSGLAGGSTDTQYF. CDR3 coding DNA: TGCGCCAGCAGATCCGGACTAGCGGGGGGGAGCACAGATACGCAGTATTTT.

The chain combines TRBV6-5 with TRBJ2-2; D possibly corresponds to TRBD2 (5 bases). The ends were cut back, 4 bases at V and 4 bases at J, with 16 bases in the middle. The CDR3 loop spans 16 amino acids. Per the germline V gene, CDR1 is MNHEY and CDR2 is SVGAGI. CDR3 protein: CASSWQGGAGTGELFF. For the CDR3, the DNA is TGTGCCAGCAGTTGGCAAGGAGGCGCGGGCACCGGGGAGCTGTTTTTT.

This chain's CDR3 is CSADRGSNEQFF. CDR3 nucleotide sequence: TGCAGCGCCGACAGGGGGTCTAATGAGCAGTTCTTC. The J gene is TRBJ2-1, the V gene TRBV29-1, with 9 bases that match TRBD1. V was clipped by 7 bases and J by 7 bases; unmatched bases: 5. This CDR3 comprises 12 residues. Per the germline V gene, CDR1 is SQVTM and CDR2 is ANQGSEA.

The chain uses TRBV14 and TRBJ2-1; D tentatively reads TRBD1 or TRBD2 (5 bases each). This CDR3 contains 13 residues. Per germline, CDR1 SGHDN and CDR2 FVKESK. V dropped 5 bases and J dropped 9 bases, with 14 bases sitting between them. The CDR3: CASSGGEMREQFF. The CDR3 DNA sequence: TGTGCCAGCAGCGGGGGAGAGATGCGTGAGCAGTTCTTC. Filled out from reference TRBV14 and TRBJ2-1, the complete variable domain reads EAGVTQFPSHSVIEKGQTVTLRCDPISGHDNLYWYRRVMGKEIKFLLHFVKESKQDESGMPNNRFLAERTGGTYSTLKVQPAELEDSGVYFCASSGGEMREQFFGPGTRLTVL.

This clone was recorded only once. The gene calls are TRBV5-4 and TRBJ1-2, with TRBD1 identical over 7 bases. CDR3 length: 15 residues. Germline V gene lookup returns CDR1 SGHNT and CDR2 YYREEE (reference sequence). The junction had 9 bases not matched to a gene; V was cut back by 4 bases and J by 3 bases. In DNA form, the CDR3 reads TGTGCCAGCAGCCTAAGGAGCACAGGGGACTATGGCTACACCTTC. Protein sequence: CASSLRSTGDYGYTF.

The rearrangement joins TRBV23-1 to TRBJ1-1; perhaps TRBD1 as D (6 bases). TRBV23-1 falls under the ORF class, with uncertain function. CDR3 length equals 15 residues. Trimming removed 0 bases at V and 1 base at J, with 9 bases between. The DNA of the CDR3 is TGCGCCAGCAGTCAATCTAAAGGGGGGAACACTGAAGCTTTCTTT. It translates to CASSQSKGGNTEAFF.

The CDR3, as DNA: TGTGCCATCAGTGAGAGGTACCCGGAGACTAGCGAGACCGTAGCCAAAAACATTCAGTACTTC. Translated, it gives CAISERYPETSETVAKNIQYF. This chain joins TRBV10-3 and TRBJ2-4; 8 bases are shared with TRBD2. Germline V CDR1 and CDR2: ENHRY, SYGVKD. The CDR3 extends over 21 amino acids. V shed 2 bases, J shed 0 bases, and the junction held 18 bases outside the gene matches.

The V call is TRBV10-3, the J call TRBJ2-7; D ambiguous. This CDR3 region has 14 residues. V was pared by 4 bases and J by 0 bases, with 10 bases between. Germline loops: CDR1 ENHRY, CDR2 SYGVKD. The CDR3 protein is CAISGGQSSYEQYF. DNA of the CDR3: TGTGCCATCAGTGGTGGCCAGAGCTCCTACGAGCAGTACTTC.

The chain uses TRBV7-2 and TRBJ2-2; 12 nucleotides align to TRBD2. Trimming removed 5 bases from V and 4 bases from J; junction bases left unmatched: 5. In germline, CDR1 is SGHTA, CDR2 FQGNSA. This CDR3 spans 16 amino acids. CDR3 bases: TGTGCCAGCAGCCTTCGGACTAGCGGGGCCACCGGGGAGCTGTTTTTT. This translates into CASSLRTSGATGELFF.